The 13 T cell receptor beta chains below all came from one sample that was sequenced in a study of blood T cell repertoires in COVID-19. The data were produced by immunoSEQ multiplex PCR, yet TCRdb's version contains in-frame clones alone and is incomplete. The sample carries about 160,000 clones, roughly 88% recorded once. The sequenced sample consisted of peripheral blood. Source of these receptors: a man aged 18 to 30 with acute or convalescent COVID-19.

The V and J genes are TRBV6-5 and TRBJ2-1; 14 positions match TRBD2. The length of the CDR3 is 15 residues. CDR1 MNHEY and CDR2 SVGAGI come from the germline V gene. Trimming at V came to 6 bases and at J to 6 bases, leaving 4 bases not matched to a gene. The chain's CDR3 is CASSPGLAGANEQFF. The CDR3 nucleotides are TGTGCCAGCAGCCCGGGACTAGCGGGAGCCAATGAGCAGTTCTTC.

The J gene is TRBJ2-7, the V gene TRBV3-1 (or the pseudogene TRBV3-2); the D gene is possibly TRBD1 (6 bases). Per germline, CDR1 LGHDT and CDR2 YNNKEL (reference sequence). Trimming stripped 6 bases from V and 0 bases from J, with 12 bases between. The CDR3 sequence is 14 residues long. The CDR3 sequence is CASSPQGISYEQYF. As DNA, the CDR3 is TGTGCCAGCAGTCCTCAGGGGATCTCCTACGAGCAGTACTTC.

The chain carries TRBV19 and TRBJ1-3, with TRBD1 matching over 9 bases. The CDR3 spans 14 residues. V lost 6 bases and J lost 4; bases outside the gene matches: 4. In germline, CDR1 is LNHDA, CDR2 SQIVND (reference sequence). CDR3 in amino acids: CASSLDRGGNTIYF. CDR3 in DNA: TGTGCCAGTAGCTTGGACAGGGGCGGAAACACCATATATTTT.

The gene calls are TRBV18 and TRBJ1-1; D call uncertain. The CDR3 has 15 residues. The germline V gene has CDR1 KGHSH and CDR2 LQKENI. V lost 1 base and J lost 4, with 13 bases in between. CDR3 DNA sequence: TGTGCCAGCTCACCACGGGAGGGAGGAACCACTGAAGCTTTCTTT. Translation: CASSPREGGTTEAFF.

The chain recombines TRBV7-9 with TRBJ1-5; D may be TRBD1 (5 bases). Trimming shortened V by 4 bases and J by 5 bases, and 15 bases separated the two germline ends. The CDR3 length is 15 residues. From germline, CDR1 is SEHNR and CDR2 FQNEAQ (reference sequence). CDR3 DNA sequence: TGTGCCAGCAGCTCCTCAAGGGGAACCGATCAGCCCCAGCATTTT. Translated, it gives CASSSSRGTDQPQHF.

This chain uses TRBV5-1 with TRBJ2-3; D might be TRBD2 (5 bases). Germline V CDR1 and CDR2: SGHRS, YFSETQ. The CDR3 loop spans 16 amino acids. Between the trimmed V and J ends, which lost 6 bases and 0 bases, there was a span of 17 bases. This chain's CDR3 is CASNPQLGPSTDTQYF. In DNA form, the CDR3 reads TGCGCCAGCAACCCCCAACTAGGGCCAAGCACAGATACGCAGTATTTT.

This clone was observed a single time. The chain uses TRBV6-5 and TRBJ2-7, with D possibly being TRBD2 (5 bases). CDR3 length: 13 amino acids. Germline CDR1 reads MNHEY; CDR2 reads SVGAGI. Trimming stripped 7 bases from V and 3 bases from J, with 13 bases between. The CDR3 DNA reads as TGTGCCAGCAATTGGGGAGAGAACTACGAGCAGTACTTC. Encoded protein: CASNWGENYEQYF.

The chain couples TRBV21-1 to TRBJ2-5; TRBD2 is taken as the D call from the table, unchecked against the DNA. TRBV21-1 is a pseudogene segment. The CDR3 consists of 15 residues. CDR3 in amino acids: CASSPSGGRSETQYF. CDR3 DNA: TGTGCCAGCAGCCCCAGTGGAGGGAGGTCGGAGACCCAGTACTTC.

This chain connects TRBV6-5 to TRBJ2-3, with D maybe TRBD1 (5 bases). V lost 6 bases to trimming and J lost 0 bases, with 10 bases between them. Germline V gene sequence: CDR1 MNHEY, CDR2 SVGAGI. This CDR3 is built from 14 residues. CDR3 loop: CASSLGASTDTQYF. CDR3 DNA sequence: TGTGCCAGCAGCCTAGGGGCTAGCACAGATACGCAGTATTTT.

This clone appeared once. This rearrangement joins TRBV2 to TRBJ2-3, with TRBD2 as a possible D gene (5 bases). Germline V gives CDR1 SNHLY, CDR2 FYNNEI. V lost 7 bases to trimming and J lost 4 bases, with 15 bases between them. The CDR3 extends over 14 amino acids. CDR3 DNA sequence: TGTGCCAGCAAGAGGGCCGAAATAGCAGATACGCAGTATTTT. It is translated as CASKRAEIADTQYF.

This clone came up once. This chain's CDR3 is CASSRTGEDNEQFF. In nucleotides, the CDR3 is TGTGCCAGCAGCCGGACAGGGGAGGACAATGAGCAGTTCTTC. The chain joins TRBV6-5 to TRBJ2-1, with 9 bases identical to TRBD1. The CDR3 has 14 amino acids. CDR1 and CDR2 (germline): MNHEY, SVGAGI. V was pared by 6 bases and J by 5 bases, with 5 bases of the junction left unmatched.

The chain combines TRBV7-9 with TRBJ2-2; D remains ambiguous. Trimming removed 2 bases from V and 7 bases from J, with 2 bases in between. Germline V gene sequence: CDR1 SEHNR, CDR2 FQNEAQ (reference sequence). This CDR3 contains 11 residues. CDR3 DNA: TGTGCCAGCAGCTTACGCGGGGAGCTGTTTTTT. It codes for CASSLRGELFF. The full variable domain, completed using reference TRBV7-9 and TRBJ2-2, is DTGVSQNPRHKITKRGQNVTFRCDPISEHNRLYWYRQTLGQGPEFLTYFQNEAQLEKSRLLSDRFSAERPKGSFSTLEIQRTEQGDSAMYLCASSLRGELFFGEGSRLTVL.

V gene TRBV7-9 combines with J gene TRBJ1-3, with TRBD1 identical over 11 bases. The CDR3 runs to 16 residues. Trimming cost V 0 bases and J 3 bases; bases outside gene matches: 1. Germline-derived CDR1 and CDR2 are SEHNR and FQNEAQ (reference sequence). CDR3 sequence: CASSLAGQGVGNTIYF. For the CDR3, the DNA is TGTGCCAGCAGCTTAGCGGGACAGGGGGTTGGAAACACCATATATTTT.